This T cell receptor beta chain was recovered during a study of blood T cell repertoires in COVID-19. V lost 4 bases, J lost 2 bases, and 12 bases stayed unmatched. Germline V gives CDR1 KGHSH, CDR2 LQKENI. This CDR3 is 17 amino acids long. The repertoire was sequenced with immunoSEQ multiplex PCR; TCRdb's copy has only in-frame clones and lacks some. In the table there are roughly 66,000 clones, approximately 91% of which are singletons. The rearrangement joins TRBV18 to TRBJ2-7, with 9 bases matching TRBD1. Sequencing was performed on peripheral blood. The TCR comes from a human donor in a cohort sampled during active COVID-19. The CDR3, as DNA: TGTGCCAGCTCACTAAATTTCGGGACAGGGCGGCCCTACGAGCAGTACTTC. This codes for CASSLNFGTGRPYEQYF.